The clone carrying this T cell receptor beta chain was observed many times. Its antigen remains unknown. TCRdb recomputed calls from the 5' RACE reads with MiXCR, one row per CDR3 protein. The sample includes about 360,000 distinct CDR3 sequences, approximately 5.7% seen only once; the top ten take approximately 15%. This sample stems from a study of T cells after yellow fever vaccination. Study conclusions and caveats: The CD4 and CD8 compartments had a small share of their clonotypes in common.

V shed 4 bases, J shed 8 bases, and the junction held 8 bases outside the gene matches. The CDR3 totals 12 residues. Germline values: CDR1 DFQATT, CDR2 SNEGSKA (reference sequence). This receptor was obtained from a man aged 30 to 39 who received the YFV17D yellow fever vaccine. Sequencing was performed on PBMCs, taken 5 days after the yellow fever booster vaccination. The chain carries TRBV20-1 and TRBJ2-7; 7 nucleotides agree with TRBD1. This CDR3 is CSANRDSRKQYF. In DNA, the CDR3 is TGCAGTGCTAACCGGGACAGTAGGAAGCAGTACTTC.